This entry lists 19 T cell receptor beta chains sequenced from one sample in a study of shared clonotypes between healthy human individuals (dated by TCRdb to about 2020). Library construction relied on the immunoSEQ multiplex PCR assay. This is the immuneACCESS table as TCRdb keeps it, with only in-frame sequences that have V and J called. A part of the clones is gone; compared with another copy, unresolved V genes explain less than half, and the rest is unexplained. The sample data list hundreds of thousands of clones, and over 60% of these were observed just once. Jointly, the top ten make up around 11% of the sample. The sequencing input was PBMCs. The receptors stem from a woman aged 40 to 50 in good health. Some clones in this sample may be carry-over from other donors' samples.

A single count supports this clone. The chain joins TRBV4-2 to TRBJ1-3; TRBD1 is a possible D gene (5 bases). This CDR3 region has 13 residues. Between the trimmed V and J ends, which lost 4 bases and 7 bases, there was a span of 11 bases. Per germline, CDR1 LGHNA and CDR2 YNFKEQ. The CDR3 DNA sequence: TGTGCCAGCAGCCCCCTTGGGGCGAACACCATATATTTT. This gives the protein CASSPLGANTIYF.

The gene calls are TRBV5-6 and TRBJ2-3; a weak D match, TRBD1 (7 bases). Trimming left V 5 bases short and J 4 bases short, with 14 bases between. Germline-derived CDR1 and CDR2 are SGHDT and YYEEEE. The CDR3 totals 14 residues. CDR3 residues: CASRGQGGPDTQYF. CDR3 DNA sequence: TGTGCCAGCAGAGGCCAGGGGGGCCCAGATACGCAGTATTTT.

For this clone: Mismatch with germline at one junction end may stem from a read error. The V gene is TRBV6-1, the J gene TRBJ1-2, with D hard to call. Germline loops: CDR1 MNHNS, CDR2 SASEGT. The CDR3 extends over 14 amino acids. CDR3 nucleotides: TGTGCCAGCAGCGAAGTAGGAGGAAACTATGGCTACACCTTC. Its translation: CASSEVGGNYGYTF.

The chain recombines TRBV5-6 with TRBJ2-7, with a possible D match to TRBD1 (6 bases). Germline CDR1 and CDR2: SGHDT and YYEEEE. The CDR3 length is 13 residues. Trimming removed 1 base from V and 4 bases from J, with 9 bases in between. The chain's CDR3 is CASSLWTAYEQYF. The CDR3 bases are TGTGCCAGCAGCTTGTGGACAGCTTACGAGCAGTACTTC.

This clone has just one count. The rearrangement uses TRBV27 and TRBJ2-7; the D call may be TRBD1 or TRBD2 (7 bases each). The CDR3 covers 13 residues. V lost 5 bases and J lost 6, with 14 bases in between. CDR1 and CDR2 (germline): MNHEY, SMNVEV (reference sequence). CDR3 DNA sequence: TGTGCCAGCAGTACCAGGGGGGGTGCCGAGCAGTACTTC. This translates into CASSTRGGAEQYF.

This clone has more than one count but fewer than ten. Given a much more abundant clone one base away, this may be a read error. Distinct nucleotide sequences in the sample also encode this CDR3. The rearrangement links TRBV5-1 to TRBJ1-1; D is unclear. There are 14 residues in the CDR3. With 0 bases removed from V and 1 base from J, the gap between germline ends came to 7 bases. The germline V gene has CDR1 SGHRS and CDR2 YFSETQ. The CDR3 reads CASSLAGRNTEAFF. DNA for the CDR3: TGCGCCAGCAGCTTGGCGGGGAGGAACACTGAAGCTTTCTTT.

A note on this clone: A far larger clone is a single base away, which makes a read error likely. The chain combines TRBV9 with TRBJ2-5; tentative D call: TRBD1 (6 bases). V was shortened by 7 bases and J by 5 bases, with 15 bases between the two germline ends. Germline CDR1 SGDLS, CDR2 YYNGEE. The CDR3 has 13 amino acids. The CDR3 here is CASGAQGGETQYF. In DNA form, the CDR3 reads TGTGCCAGCGGCGCACAGGGCGGGGAGACCCAGTACTTC.

The table lists this clone with a count of one. The V call is TRBV4-3, the J call TRBJ2-7; D is perhaps TRBD2 (5 bases). With 0 bases removed from V and 6 bases from J, the gap between germline ends came to 9 bases. The CDR3 is 13 amino acids. Germline loops: CDR1 LGHNA, CDR2 YSLEER. CDR3 bases: TGCGCCAGCAGCCAAGATAGCGTAAGCGAGCAGTACTTC. It yields the protein CASSQDSVSEQYF.

V gene TRBV19 combines with J gene TRBJ2-2; no reliable D call. CDR3 length equals 11 residues. V was pared by 4 bases and J by 3 bases, with 0 bases between. Germline V gene sequence: CDR1 LNHDA, CDR2 SQIVND (reference sequence). The CDR3 nucleotides are TGTGCCAGTAGTAACACCGGGGAGCTGTTTTTT. Its protein is CASSNTGELFF.

The chain joins TRBV5-1 to TRBJ2-7; 11 bases line up with TRBD2. J lost 4 bases, V lost 4 bases, and 4 bases had no gene match. CDR1 is SGHRS, CDR2 YFSETQ, per germline. The CDR3 totals 14 residues. The CDR3 region is CASSPGTSGYEQYF. The CDR3 region has the DNA TGCGCCAGCAGCCCCGGGACTAGCGGTTACGAGCAGTACTTC.

The rearrangement uses TRBV11-3 and TRBJ2-1, with D possibly matching TRBD2 (7 bases). V lost 4 bases, J lost 9 bases, and 19 bases lay in between. The CDR3 consists of 15 residues. Germline assignment: CDR1 SGHNT and CDR2 YENEEA. This CDR3 reads CASSSGGLDLSEQFF. CDR3 bases: TGTGCCAGCAGCTCCGGGGGGCTAGATTTGAGTGAGCAGTTCTTC.

The J gene is TRBJ2-2, the V gene TRBV7-3, with 11 bases matching TRBD2. With V trimmed by 5 bases and J by 5 bases, 7 bases remained unmatched. CDR1 and CDR2 from the germline V gene are SGHTA and FQGTGA. The CDR3 spans 16 residues. The CDR3 DNA reads TGTGCCAGCAGCCCGACTAGCGGGGCTTCAACCGGGGAGCTGTTTTTT. Translating it yields CASSPTSGASTGELFF.

As to this clone: Only one base separates this from a far larger clonotype, so it likely reflects a read error. V and J are TRBV30 and TRBJ2-5; D gene ambiguous. V lost 2 bases and J lost 1, with 8 bases in between. CDR1 and CDR2 from the germline V gene are GTSNPN and SVGIG (reference sequence). The CDR3 spans 13 residues. CDR3 protein: CAWSYCAQETQYF. For the CDR3, the DNA is TGTGCCTGGAGTTATTGCGCCCAAGAGACCCAGTACTTC.

The genes are TRBV11-2 and TRBJ2-5; D unclear. Germline V lookup: CDR1 SGHAT, CDR2 FQNNGV. This CDR3 is built from 15 residues. V lost 5 bases to trimming and J lost 0 bases, with 13 bases between them. The CDR3 region is CASSQQREYQETQYF. The CDR3 DNA follows: TGTGCCAGCAGCCAACAAAGGGAATACCAAGAGACCCAGTACTTC.

In regard to this clone: Given a far larger clone just one base away, this is likely a sequencing read error. Distinct nucleotide sequences in the sample also encode this CDR3. The chain couples TRBV28 to TRBJ1-5, with TRBD1 matching 11 bases. CDR1 MDHEN and CDR2 SYDVKM come from the germline V gene. The V and J ends lost 3 bases and 6 bases, in that order; junction bases with no gene match: 7. The CDR3 has 16 amino acids. In DNA, the CDR3 is TGTGCCAGCAGTTTGCCGGACAGGGGGCCAAGTCAGCCCCAGCATTTT. Protein product: CASSLPDRGPSQPQHF.

The rearrangement links TRBV10-2 to TRBJ2-7; tentative D call: TRBD2 (6 bases). This CDR3 is 14 amino acids long. Germline CDR1 and CDR2: WSHSY and SAAADI. V was clipped by 5 bases and J by 5 bases, with 16 bases between them. As DNA, the CDR3 is TGCGCCAGCAGTAGACTAGGGGCCCCTCACGAGCAGTACTTC. Translation gives CASSRLGAPHEQYF.

CDR3 in DNA: TGTGCCAGTAGGCAGGAGGGGGATGGCTACACCTTC. As protein: CASRQEGDGYTF. This chain links TRBV19 with TRBJ1-2; D possibly corresponds to TRBD1 (6 bases). The germline V gene encodes CDR1 LNHDA and CDR2 SQIVND (reference sequence). V was cut by 6 bases and J by 6 bases, with 11 bases left in between. The CDR3 has 12 amino acids. Looking up the rest from reference TRBV19 and TRBJ1-2 gives the full variable domain: DGGITQSPKYLFRKEGQNVTLSCEQNLNHDAMYWYRQDPGQGLRLIYYSQIVNDFQKGDIAEGYSVSREKKESFPLTVTSAQKNPTAFYLCASRQEGDGYTFGSGTRLTVV.

To note about this clone: A much more abundant neighbour one base away suggests this may be a read error. The chain uses TRBV15 and TRBJ2-5; TRBD1 aligns across 7 bases. The assigned J gene may be wrong: the sequence end matches TRBJ2-7 better. CDR3 length: 17 residues. From germline, CDR1 is LNHNV and CDR2 YYDKDF (reference sequence). CDR3 loop: CATSGDRLTGNTYEQYF. The CDR3, as DNA: TGTGCCACCAGCGGAGATCGGCTGACAGGGAATACCTACGAGCAGTACTTC.

With respect to this clone: Only one base separates this from a far larger clonotype, so it likely reflects a read error. The sample carries other DNA sequences with the same CDR3. The V call is TRBV5-1, the J call TRBJ1-1; no clear D gene. Looked up from germline, CDR1 is SGHRS and CDR2 is YFSETQ. The CDR3 sequence is 11 residues long. Trimming took 0 bases from V and 3 from J, leaving 0 bases between them. CDR3 protein: CASSLDTEAFF. The CDR3 nucleotides read TGCGCCAGCAGCTTGGACACTGAAGCTTTCTTT.